These T cell receptor beta chains were read from a single sample in a study of shared clonotypes between healthy human individuals. The repertoire was sequenced with immunoSEQ multiplex PCR; TCRdb's copy has only in-frame clones and lacks some. This sample has fewer than 1 million clones, with roughly 96% found just once. Sequenced: naive CD8+ T cells sorted from blood. These TCRs come from a man aged 30 to 39 in good health. Each CDR3 is given with its conserved first and last residue. A D gene is named only where the DNA matches it firmly. The size of a clone is reported for some rows only, either as once, few or many, or as a class for expanded clones.

>TRBJ1-4|.|.|TRBV4-1
CASSPPVSGKLFF
TGCGCCAGCAGCCCCCCAGTGTCGGGAAAACTGTTTTTT
>TRBJ1-4|once|.|TRBV5-4
CASSVAHEKLFF
TGTGCCAGCAGCGTAGCCCATGAAAAACTGTTTTTT
>TRBJ2-5|.|.|TRBV27
CASSLNGGGETQYF
TGTGCCAGCAGTTTAAACGGCGGGGGCGAGACCCAGTACTTC
>TRBJ2-1|.|TRBD2|TRBV27
CASSPVGRENLYNEQFF
TGTGCCAGCAGCCCGGTGGGGCGGGAGAACTTATACAATGAGCAGTTCTTC
>TRBJ2-3|.|TRBD2|TRBV14
CASSQDQGLAGVGSDTQYF
TGTGCCAGCAGCCAAGATCAAGGACTAGCGGGAGTGGGATCAGATACGCAGTATTTT
>TRBJ2-7|.|TRBD1|TRBV28
CASSFPRDRDYEQYF
TGTGCCAGCAGTTTTCCCCGGGACAGGGACTACGAGCAGTACTTC
>TRBJ2-2|.|.|TRBV10-1
CASSVETATGELFF
TGCGCCAGCAGTGTGGAGACGGCCACCGGGGAGCTGTTTTTT
>TRBJ2-2|.|.|TRBV28
CASNYGGTGELFF
TGTGCCAGCAACTACGGGGGAACCGGGGAGCTGTTTTTT
>TRBJ2-1|.|TRBD2|TRBV29-1
CSVERGTSGEQFF
TGCAGCGTAGAGCGGGGTACTTCTGGTGAGCAGTTCTTC
>TRBJ1-5|.|.|TRBV27
CASSSIQNTINQPQHF
TGTGCCAGCAGTTCAATCCAGAACACCATCAATCAGCCCCAGCATTTT
>TRBJ1-4|.|TRBD1|TRBV19
CARTGTGDEKLFF
TGTGCCAGGACCGGGACAGGAGATGAAAAACTGTTTTTT
>TRBJ2-1|.|.|TRBV14
CASSPGPNEQFF
TGTGCCAGCAGCCCGGGCCCCAATGAGCAGTTCTTC
>TRBJ1-4|.|.|TRBV10-2
CASSDGTLEGEKLFF
TGCGCCAGCAGTGATGGGACTCTAGAGGGTGAAAAACTGTTTTTT
>TRBJ2-1|once|.|TRBV7-9
CASSGLRNEQFF
TGTGCCAGCAGCGGCCTACGGAATGAGCAGTTCTTC
>TRBJ2-7|.|.|TRBV5-4
CASSFTGSSYEQYF
TGTGCCAGCAGCTTTACCGGGAGTTCCTACGAGCAGTACTTC
>TRBJ2-7|.|TRBD2|TRBV27
CASSLLPIAGVTYEQYF
TGTGCCAGCAGTTTACTTCCTATAGCGGGAGTTACGTACGAGCAGTACTTC
>TRBJ1-1|.|.|TRBV7-9
CASSGSGAEAFF
TGTGCCAGCAGCGGCAGCGGGGCTGAAGCTTTCTTT